The entry below gives a single T cell receptor (beta chain) sequence along with its context. Its antigen is as yet unknown. This entry belongs to a study of T cells in Graves' hyperthyroidism and ophthalmopathy. Study-level background: Peripheral blood was drawn at first diagnosis, prior to all treatment.

Whole-study findings and limits: Most thyroid clonotypes with frequency above 0.001 were detected in blood. Ophthalmopathy was distinguished from stable hyperthyroidism by 13 V-J signatures. The model made its ophthalmopathy prediction, and onset followed a median 6.5 months later.

The germline CDR1 and CDR2 sequences are DFQATT and SNEGSKA (reference sequence). The CDR3 runs 14 residues. V was shortened by 5 bases and J by 1 base, with 12 bases between the two germline ends. Regions amplified from RNA transcripts were the TCR beta CDR3 regions. The TCR CDR3 first-round RT-PCR relied on the HTBI primer set. A single record per CDR3 protein comes from TCRdb applying MiXCR to the multiplex PCR reads. In the table there are 340,000 or so distinct CDR3 sequences, roughly 20% of which are singletons. Sequenced input: blood. The V call is TRBV20-1, the J call TRBJ2-1, with D possibly being TRBD2 (6 bases). This receptor was obtained from a woman aged 45-65 years with Graves' hyperthyroidism. The CDR3 bases are TGCAGTGCTCACGGGGGATATTCCTACAATGAGCAGTTCTTC. This gives the protein CSAHGGYSYNEQFF.